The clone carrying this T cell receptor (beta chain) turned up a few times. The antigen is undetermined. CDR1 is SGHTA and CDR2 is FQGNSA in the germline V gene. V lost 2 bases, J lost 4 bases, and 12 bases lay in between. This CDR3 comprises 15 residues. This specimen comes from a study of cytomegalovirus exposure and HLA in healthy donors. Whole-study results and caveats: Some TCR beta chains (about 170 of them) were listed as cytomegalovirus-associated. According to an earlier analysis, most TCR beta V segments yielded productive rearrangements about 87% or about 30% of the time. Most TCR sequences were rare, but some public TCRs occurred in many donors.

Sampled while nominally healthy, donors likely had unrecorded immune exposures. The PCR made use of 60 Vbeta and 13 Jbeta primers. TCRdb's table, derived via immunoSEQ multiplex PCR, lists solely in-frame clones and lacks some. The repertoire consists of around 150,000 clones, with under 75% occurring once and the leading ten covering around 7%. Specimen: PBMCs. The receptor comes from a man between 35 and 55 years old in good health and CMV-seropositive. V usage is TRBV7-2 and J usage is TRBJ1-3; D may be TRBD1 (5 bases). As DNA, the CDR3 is TGTGCCAGCAGCTTAATTTCGGGGGGAGGAAACACCATATATTTT. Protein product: CASSLISGGGNTIYF.